The next 20 T cell receptor beta chains were all read from a single sample in a study of tumor-infiltrating lymphocytes in oesophageal squamous cell carcinoma. TCRdb ran MiXCR on the PCR reads and lists one entry per CDR3 protein. The table includes nearly 20,000 distinct CDR3 sequences, roughly 41% detected once. Sequencing was performed on esophageal tumor tissue. These receptors were collected from a male donor with esophageal squamous cell carcinoma.

The rearrangement links TRBV6-1 to TRBJ2-3; D is unclear. The CDR3 consists of 16 residues. Germline CDR1 is MNHNS and CDR2 is SASEGT. With 5 bases removed from V and 12 bases from J, the gap between germline ends came to 27 bases. In nucleotides, the CDR3 is TGTGCCAGCAGTCAATGGGCGAACCAGATCCAAGAGACCCAGTATTTT. Translating gives CASSQWANQIQETQYF.

This clonotype was counted only a few times. The gene calls are TRBV7-2 and TRBJ1-1; possibly TRBD1 for D (5 bases). Germline values: CDR1 SGHTA, CDR2 FQGNSA. Trimming took off 6 bases at V and 1 base at J, with 12 bases between the two ends. The CDR3 has 14 amino acids. The CDR3 reads CASSWGLTNTEAFF. The CDR3 coding sequence is TGTGCCAGCAGTTGGGGACTTACGAACACTGAAGCTTTCTTT. The full variable domain, with the rest looked up from reference TRBV7-2 and TRBJ1-1, is GAGVSQSPSNKVTEKGKDVELRCDPISGHTALYWYRQSLGQGLEFLIYFQGNSAPDKSGLPSDRFSAERTGGSVSTLTIQRTQQEDSAVYLCASSWGLTNTEAFFGQGTRLTVV.

By frequency in the sample, this clonotype is large (0.1 to 1%). In nucleotides, the CDR3 is TGTGCCAGCAGCCAAGGACAGGGGCGCGAGCAGTACTTC. As protein: CASSQGQGREQYF. V is TRBV7-6 and J is TRBJ2-7; TRBD1 agrees at 9 bases. The V segment lost 5 bases and the J segment 6 bases; nucleotides outside the gene matches: 5. Germline CDR1 and CDR2: SGHVS and FNYEAQ. CDR3 length: 13 residues.

In this sample, this clonotype turned up many times. The genes are TRBV10-3 and TRBJ2-5; the D is unclear. The CDR3 runs 14 residues. Per the germline V gene, CDR1 is ENHRY and CDR2 is SYGVKD. The V end was cut by 3 bases, the J end by 0 bases, with 8 bases between. The CDR3 region is CAISEGQNQETQYF. The CDR3 coding sequence is TGTGCCATCAGTGAAGGGCAGAACCAAGAGACCCAGTACTTC.

There are a few counts of this clonotype. CDR3 residues: CASSPDRGNSPLHF. The CDR3 region has the DNA TGTGCCAGTAGTCCGGACAGGGGGAATTCACCCCTCCACTTT. This chain uses TRBV19 with TRBJ1-6, with 10 bases aligning to TRBD1. V trimming: 5 bases; J trimming: 7 bases; junction bases outside the gene matches: 2. The CDR3 loop spans 14 amino acids. From germline, CDR1 is LNHDA and CDR2 SQIVND (reference sequence).

This chain uses TRBV6-5 with TRBJ2-1; TRBD2 aligns across 9 bases. The V and J ends lost 2 bases and 4 bases, in that order; junction bases with no gene match: 15. Germline V gives CDR1 MNHEY, CDR2 SVGAGI. This CDR3 has 19 amino acids. The CDR3 loop reads CASSYAGLAFYSAYNEQFF. The DNA for the CDR3 is TGTGCCAGCAGTTACGCCGGACTAGCGTTTTACTCGGCGTACAATGAGCAGTTCTTC.

The chain joins TRBV28 to TRBJ2-3; 8 bases fit TRBD2. V dropped 3 bases and J dropped 0; count of bases not matched to a gene: 5. CDR1 is MDHEN, CDR2 SYDVKM, per germline. The CDR3 is made up of 16 amino acids. CDR3 region: CASSFPSGLSTDTQYF. The CDR3 region has the DNA TGTGCCAGCAGTTTCCCTAGCGGGCTTAGCACAGATACGCAGTATTTT.

This clonotype was observed a handful of times. This rearrangement joins TRBV10-2 to TRBJ2-7; the D gene is possibly TRBD1 (5 bases). The end of the DNA fits TRBJ2-5 better, so the J call may be wrong. This CDR3 has 15 residues. Per germline, CDR1 WSHSY and CDR2 SAAADI. This chain's CDR3 is CASSETQGPQETQYF. Written as DNA, the CDR3 is TGCGCCAGCAGTGAGACTCAGGGTCCACAAGAGACCCAGTACTTC.

The chain combines TRBV6-6 with TRBJ2-5; D remains unclear. The closer fit of TRBJ2-1 to the DNA end suggests the J call may be wrong. Per germline, CDR1 MNHNY and CDR2 SVGAGI (reference sequence). This CDR3 has 13 residues. The CDR3 DNA is TGTGCCAGCAGTTACGGAGAAATTGGTGAGCAGTTCTTC. As protein: CASSYGEIGEQFF.

This rearrangement joins TRBV7-6 to TRBJ2-3; D is unresolved. Matching the DNA end better, TRBJ2-1 makes the J call doubtful. There are 12 residues in the CDR3. Germline lookup yields CDR1 SGHVS and CDR2 FNYEAQ. CDR3 nucleotide sequence: TGTGCCAGCAGCTTAGTCCTGGGTGAGCAGTTCTTC. It yields the protein CASSLVLGEQFF.

With respect to this clonotype: No conserved phenylalanine or tryptophan is present at the end of the CDR3, so a read error is the likely explanation. Because the CDR3's place on the DNA is in doubt, the DNA is left out and the CDR3 is given as listed by TCRdb. The J gene is TRBJ2-6, the V gene TRBV6-6; the D call of TRBD1 is as the table states it, not checked on the DNA. Germline CDR1 is MNHNY and CDR2 is SVGAGI (reference sequence). The CDR3 contains 12 residues when both ends are counted. CDR3 residues: CASSYSNGGADR.

The rearrangement joins TRBV29-1 to TRBJ2-7; 7 bases fit TRBD2. The better agreement between TRBJ2-5 and the DNA end casts doubt on the J call. CDR1 and CDR2 (germline): SQVTM, ANQGSEA. The CDR3 covers 13 residues. The CDR3 coding sequence is TGCAGCGTCGACCAGACTAGCCTTAAGACCCAGTACTTC. Protein sequence: CSVDQTSLKTQYF.

This clonotype was recorded many times. V is TRBV5-4 and J is TRBJ1-5; D may be TRBD1 (5 bases). This CDR3 contains 17 residues. Trimming took 4 bases from V and 1 from J, leaving 18 bases between them. The germline CDR1 and CDR2 sequences are SGHNT and YYREEE (reference sequence). The CDR3 region has the DNA TGTGCCAGCAGCAGCCGGTCGGGGGAGGAGAGCAATCAGCCCCAGCATTTT. It codes for CASSSRSGEESNQPQHF.

Ten or more counts support this clonotype. The chain carries TRBV7-6 and TRBJ1-4, with 9 positions matching TRBD1. The CDR3 consists of 14 residues. Germline CDR1 SGHVS, CDR2 FNYEAQ. With 5 bases clipped from V and 8 bases from J, the junction kept 6 bases outside the gene matches. The CDR3 spells CASSLGQGGEKLFF. DNA for the CDR3: TGTGCCAGCAGCCTGGGACAGGGAGGAGAAAAACTGTTTTTT.

This clonotype has ten or more counts. This may be a read error, as it is one base from a much larger clone. The chain is built from TRBV6-1 and TRBJ2-7; 7 bases fit TRBD1. This CDR3 is 20 amino acids long. The V gene end was trimmed by 8 bases and the J gene end by 7 bases; junction bases not matched to a gene: 32. Germline V gives CDR1 MNHNS, CDR2 SASEGT. The CDR3 sequence: CASYPGLPGQKSGSYNEQYF. The CDR3 DNA is TGTGCCAGCTACCCCGGACTCCCGGGACAGAAATCGGGGTCCTACAATGAGCAGTACTTC.

As for this clonotype: No conserved phenylalanine or tryptophan is present at the end of the CDR3, so a read error is the likely explanation. The limits of the CDR3 on the DNA are not certain, so only TCRdb's listed CDR3 is given. V is TRBV5-3 and J is TRBJ2-3. TRBV5-3 falls under the ORF class, with uncertain function. Inclusive of both ends, the CDR3 amounts to 15 amino acids. This CDR3 is CASSLDLNTEAFFGK.

This clonotype was seen ten or more times. This chain connects TRBV10-1 to TRBJ2-5; 8 bases fit TRBD1. TRBJ2-7 explains the end of the DNA better; the J call may be wrong. CDR1 is WNHNN, CDR2 SYGVQD, per germline (reference sequence). CDR3 length equals 14 residues. The CDR3 spells CASGQGRGLDEQYF. The CDR3 DNA sequence: TGCGCCAGCGGTCAGGGCAGGGGGCTTGACGAGCAGTACTTC.

With respect to this clonotype: The junction departs from germline at one end; a sequencing error may be responsible. The rearrangement links TRBV6-1 to TRBJ2-6; TRBD2 aligns across 13 bases. This CDR3 has 16 residues. Germline CDR1 MNHNS, CDR2 SASEGT. This chain's CDR3 is CASRFTSGGVTGELYF. The CDR3 region has the DNA TGTGCCAGCAGATTTACTAGCGGGGGGGTTACCGGGGAGCTGTACTTC.

Judged by abundance, this clonotype is medium-sized. This rearrangement joins TRBV7-9 to TRBJ2-1, with 10 positions matching TRBD2. Germline values: CDR1 SEHNR, CDR2 FQNEAQ (reference sequence). The CDR3 sequence is 15 residues long. Unmatched junction bases numbered 2, after V lost 5 bases and J lost 1 base. The CDR3 sequence is CASSRSGRSYNEQFF. CDR3 nucleotide sequence: TGTGCCAGCAGCCGTAGCGGGAGGTCCTACAATGAGCAGTTCTTC.

Worth noting for this clonotype: Compared with germline, one end of the junction differs, possibly owing to a read error. The chain is built from TRBV12-3 or TRBV12-4 and TRBJ2-5; maybe TRBD1 (6 bases). The length of the CDR3 is 14 residues. The CDR3 DNA reads TGTGCCAGCAGCCTGGGACAACTCAATTCACCCCTCCACTTC. As protein: CASSLGQLNSPLHF.